The clone carrying this T cell receptor beta chain was counted once. TCRdb's table, derived via immunoSEQ multiplex PCR, lists solely in-frame clones and lacks some. The sample has roughly 330,000 clones, approximately 89% seen once. The data were taken from a study of blood T cell repertoires in COVID-19. Overall study: The cDNA or gDNA used as material had been derived from T cells, B-cell-depleted T cells, or PBMCs.

Cohort assignment relied on participant-reported clinical history. Recovery among Cohort 3 donors was established by two negative PCRs, clearance, or symptom resolution. CDR1 and CDR2 from the germline V gene are LNHNV and YYDKDF (reference sequence). The CDR3 contains 17 residues. The ends were cut back, 1 base at V and 0 bases at J, with 16 bases in the middle. Sequenced: PBMCs or T cells enriched from blood (not recorded which). This rearrangement joins TRBV15 to TRBJ2-7; D possibly corresponds to TRBD1 (6 bases). The clonotype originates from a man aged 25 to 40 who had recovered from COVID-19. As DNA, the CDR3 is TGTGCCACCAGCAGAGGGCGCGTGGGGGCCGGCTCCTACGAGCAGTACTTC. Translated: CATSRGRVGAGSYEQYF.